This TCR beta chain was captured by sequencing in a study of cytomegalovirus exposure and HLA in healthy donors. Regarding the study as a whole: Reportedly, diagnosis of cytomegalovirus status by the classifier showed high specificity and sensitivity. The authors later found most CMV-associated TCR beta chains appeared HLA-restricted.

There are 14 residues in the CDR3. From germline, CDR1 is MNHEY and CDR2 SVGAGI. Trimming at V came to 6 bases and at J to 3 bases, leaving 5 bases not matched to a gene. Primers for the PCR totalled 60 Vbeta and 13 Jbeta. The protocol was immunoSEQ multiplex PCR, while the TCRdb copy is restricted to in-frame clones and leaves out a portion. The table records around 130,000 clones, 81% of them present only once. With respect to this clone: Its antigen is currently unknown.

The material sequenced was PBMCs. V gene TRBV6-5 combines with J gene TRBJ2-3; 8 bases align to TRBD1. The sequence came from a middle-aged woman in good health and CMV-seronegative. CDR3 in amino acids: CASSLGQGTDTQYF. The CDR3 bases are TGTGCCAGCAGCCTTGGACAGGGAACAGATACGCAGTATTTT.